Included here is one T cell receptor (beta chain) sequence, with context. The entry originates in a study of blood T cell repertoires in COVID-19. The data were produced by immunoSEQ multiplex PCR, yet TCRdb's version contains in-frame clones alone and is incomplete. The table lists 150,000 or so clones, almost 85% of them singletons. The origin of this receptor is a middle-aged man who had recovered from COVID-19. The sample comprised peripheral blood.

The chain's CDR3 is CASSPLGHITGELFF. DNA for the CDR3: TGTGCCAGCTCACCCCTGGGACACATCACCGGGGAGCTGTTTTTT. The rearrangement joins TRBV18 to TRBJ2-2; D possibly corresponds to TRBD1 (6 bases). This CDR3 contains 15 residues. The V end lost 3 bases, the J end lost 4 bases, and 12 bases lay between the germline ends. Germline-derived CDR1 and CDR2 are KGHSH and LQKENI.